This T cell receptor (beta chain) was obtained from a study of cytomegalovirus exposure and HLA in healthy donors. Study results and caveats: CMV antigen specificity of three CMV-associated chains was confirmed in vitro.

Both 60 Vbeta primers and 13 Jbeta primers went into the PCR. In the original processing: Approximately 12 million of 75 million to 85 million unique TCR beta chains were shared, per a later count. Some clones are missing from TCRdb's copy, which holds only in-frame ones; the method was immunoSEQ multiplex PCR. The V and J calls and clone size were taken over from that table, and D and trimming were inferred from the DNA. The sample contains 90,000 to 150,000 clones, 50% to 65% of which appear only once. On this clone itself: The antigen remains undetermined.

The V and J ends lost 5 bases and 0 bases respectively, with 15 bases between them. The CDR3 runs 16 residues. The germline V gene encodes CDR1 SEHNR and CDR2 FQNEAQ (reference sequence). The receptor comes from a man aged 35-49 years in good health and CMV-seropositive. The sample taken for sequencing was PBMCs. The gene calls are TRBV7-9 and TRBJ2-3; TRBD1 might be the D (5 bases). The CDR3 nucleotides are TGTGCCAGCAGCACGTGGACACGCCATAGCACAGATACGCAGTATTTT. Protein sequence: CASSTWTRHSTDTQYF.